Described below is a single T cell receptor beta chain sequence and its context. CDR3 length: 12 residues. Clones were read by immunoSEQ multiplex PCR, and TCRdb kept only the in-frame ones, dropping some. The data contain some 48,000 clones, roughly three quarters of them singletons. This entry belongs to a study of PD-1 blockade in classical Hodgkin lymphoma. Time point denoted: cycle 4 day 1 (C4D1), after more than five weeks of nivolumab. Each of the patients experienced relapse following autologous stem cell transplantation, and their brentuximab vedotin exposure differed. The chain couples TRBV21-1 to TRBJ1-2. TRBV21-1 is a documented pseudogene. The sequencing used peripheral blood mononuclear cells (PBMCs), collected before the fourth cycle of nivolumab. The sequence was obtained from a human donor with classical Hodgkin lymphoma. The CDR3 is CASRQSLYGYTF. The CDR3 bases are TGTGCCAGCAGACAAAGCCTTTATGGCTACACCTTC.